Each of the 22 T cell receptor beta chains below was sequenced from the same sample in a study of cytomegalovirus exposure and HLA in healthy donors. Primers: 60 Vbeta forward and 13 Jbeta reverse. The method was immunoSEQ multiplex PCR; TCRdb's version includes in-frame clones alone and lacks a portion of them. This table has 120,000 to 150,000 clones, just under 85% appearing once. The specimen sequenced was PBMCs. The receptors derive from a woman in her thirties or forties in good health and CMV-seronegative.

The chain carries TRBV27 and TRBJ2-7; 12 bases line up with TRBD2. V trimming: 5 bases; J trimming: 2 bases; junction bases outside the gene matches: 4. The CDR3 is 15 amino acids. Germline V gene sequence: CDR1 MNHEY, CDR2 SMNVEV (reference sequence). The CDR3 bases are TGTGCCAGCAGTCAGGGACTAGCGGGTGCCTACGAGCAGTACTTC. Translating gives CASSQGLAGAYEQYF.

The chain combines TRBV7-2 with TRBJ1-5; the D gene is possibly TRBD1 (5 bases). This CDR3 is 16 amino acids long. Germline V gives CDR1 SGHTA, CDR2 FQGNSA. Between the trimmed V and J ends, which lost 4 bases and 7 bases, there was a span of 20 bases. DNA for the CDR3: TGTGCCAGCAGCTCCGGGGGGAAGAGGGGTGGGCAGCCCCAGCATTTT. It is translated as CASSSGGKRGGQPQHF.

V and J are TRBV6-1 and TRBJ1-2; 8 bases agree with TRBD1. Germline loops: CDR1 MNHNS, CDR2 SASEGT. This CDR3 region has 15 residues. The CDR3 sequence: CAIGTGDYPSYGYTF. CDR3 bases: TGTGCTATCGGGACAGGTGATTACCCTAGCTATGGCTACACCTTC.

The rearrangement uses TRBV5-1 and TRBJ1-4, with 8 bases lining up with TRBD1. The CDR3 has 14 amino acids. The V gene end was trimmed by 4 bases and the J gene end by 4 bases; junction bases not matched to a gene: 3. Germline CDR1 SGHRS, CDR2 YFSETQ. DNA for the CDR3: TGCGCCAGCAGCCTGACAGGGGATAATGAAAAACTGTTTTTT. As protein: CASSLTGDNEKLFF.

This clone has only a few counts. The CDR3 region is CASTPIFTTGTVDYTF. CDR3 DNA: TGTGCCAGTACCCCAATTTTTACAACCGGGACAGTTGACTACACCTTC. The rearrangement uses TRBV19 and TRBJ1-2; TRBD1 matches at 7 bases. The CDR3 sequence is 16 residues long. The germline V gene has CDR1 LNHDA and CDR2 SQIVND (reference sequence). The V segment lost 7 bases and the J segment 10 bases; nucleotides outside the gene matches: 21.

This clone was found a few times. This chain uses TRBV28 with TRBJ1-5; possibly TRBD1 for D (5 bases). Germline V gene sequence: CDR1 MDHEN, CDR2 SYDVKM. There are 14 residues in the CDR3. The V gene lost 5 bases and the J gene lost 4 bases, with 12 bases spanning the gap. Here the CDR3 DNA reads TGTGCCAGCAGTCCCCAGGGTTGGAATCAGCCCCAGCATTTT. This codes for CASSPQGWNQPQHF.

The gene calls are TRBV2 and TRBJ2-3, with D possibly TRBD1 on 5 matching bases. CDR3 length: 13 residues. CDR1 and CDR2 from the germline V gene are SNHLY and FYNNEI. The V gene lost 7 bases and the J gene lost 0 bases, with 8 bases spanning the gap. The CDR3 bases are TGTGCCAGCAATGGGGCTAGCACAGATACGCAGTATTTT. Amino acid sequence: CASNGASTDTQYF.

V and J are TRBV13 and TRBJ1-2, with 10 positions matching TRBD1. The J segment lost 6 bases and the V segment lost 4 bases, leaving 2 bases of the junction unmatched. Germline CDR1 is PRHDT and CDR2 is FYEKMQ (reference sequence). The CDR3 covers 13 residues. The chain's CDR3 is CASSWDRGHGYTF. CDR3 in DNA: TGTGCCAGCAGCTGGGACAGGGGCCATGGCTACACCTTC.

CDR3 DNA sequence: TGTGCCAGCAGCGTGGTCGCGCTAGATACGCAGTATTTT. Translated: CASSVVALDTQYF. The chain recombines TRBV9 with TRBJ2-3; no clear D gene. From germline, CDR1 is SGDLS and CDR2 YYNGEE. The CDR3 totals 13 residues. Trimming removed 2 bases at V and 5 bases at J, with 9 bases between.

The chain links TRBV2 to TRBJ1-5; D not resolved. V lost 7 bases and J lost 0, with 13 bases in between. This CDR3 is 15 amino acids long. Germline CDR1 and CDR2: SNHLY and FYNNEI. The CDR3 spells CASKQIPYSNQPQHF. CDR3 bases: TGTGCCAGCAAACAGATACCGTATAGCAATCAGCCCCAGCATTTT.

This clone was found once. This chain joins TRBV5-1 and TRBJ2-5; 8 positions agree with TRBD1. In germline, CDR1 is SGHRS, CDR2 YFSETQ. With V trimmed by 5 bases and J by 4 bases, 7 bases remained unmatched. The CDR3 sequence is 14 residues long. This chain's CDR3 is CASRRQGPRETQYF. The CDR3 DNA sequence: TGCGCCAGCAGGAGACAGGGGCCCCGAGAGACCCAGTACTTC.

The CDR3 protein is CASSLGTGGGTEAFF. In DNA, the CDR3 is TGTGCCAGCAGCTTGGGGACAGGTGGGGGAACTGAAGCTTTCTTT. The rearrangement joins TRBV11-3 to TRBJ1-1; 8 positions agree with TRBD1. V lost 3 bases to trimming and J lost 5 bases; unmatched junction nucleotides: 8. The CDR3 loop spans 15 amino acids. Germline V CDR1 and CDR2: SGHNT, YENEEA.

The rearrangement links TRBV5-6 to TRBJ1-2, with a possible D match to TRBD1 (6 bases). Germline CDR1 SGHDT, CDR2 YYEEEE. This CDR3 contains 15 residues. The V and J ends lost 4 bases and 4 bases respectively, with 17 bases between them. CDR3 amino acids: CASSLDLQGGYGYTF. DNA of the CDR3: TGTGCCAGCAGCCTAGACCTACAAGGGGGCTATGGCTACACCTTC. Filled out from reference TRBV5-6 and TRBJ1-2, the complete variable domain reads DAGVTQSPTHLIKTRGQQVTLRCSPKSGHDTVSWYQQALGQGPQFIFQYYEEEERQRGNFPDRFSGHQFPNYSSELNVNALLLGDSALYLCASSLDLQGGYGYTFGSGTRLTVV.

This chain uses TRBV7-9 with TRBJ1-1, with D unresolved. The CDR3 loop spans 15 amino acids. V was pared by 2 bases and J by 8 bases, with 18 bases between. CDR1 and CDR2 (germline): SEHNR, FQNEAQ (reference sequence). The CDR3 DNA reads as TGTGCCAGCAGCTTAAAGGACTTGATTCCATCAGAAGCTTTCTTT. The encoded protein is CASSLKDLIPSEAFF.

The chain uses TRBV28 and TRBJ1-5; D gene unclear. The CDR3 loop spans 14 amino acids. Trimming cost V 6 bases and J 1 base, with 10 bases left between them. Germline V gives CDR1 MDHEN, CDR2 SYDVKM. The CDR3 DNA reads TGTGCCAGCAGGATGACAACCAGCAATCAGCCCCAGCATTTT. This encodes CASRMTTSNQPQHF.

In DNA, the CDR3 is TGTGCCAGCAGTGCTCCCAGGGGTGGAGGAAACATTCAGTACTTC. Translating it yields CASSAPRGGGNIQYF. The chain combines TRBV28 with TRBJ2-4, with a tentative D call TRBD1 (6 bases). The ends were cut back, 5 bases at V and 6 bases at J, with 17 bases in the middle. The germline CDR1 and CDR2 sequences are MDHEN and SYDVKM. This CDR3 spans 15 amino acids.

This chain joins TRBV11-2 and TRBJ2-7; TRBD2 might be the D (5 bases). Germline V gene sequence: CDR1 SGHAT, CDR2 FQNNGV. V was cut by 5 bases and J by 2 bases, with 10 bases left in between. The CDR3 length is 13 residues. The CDR3 loop reads CASSPPGTYEQYF. In DNA, the CDR3 is TGTGCCAGCAGCCCCCCCGGGACCTACGAGCAGTACTTC.

This chain joins TRBV6-5 and TRBJ1-1; D is ambiguous. The CDR3 extends over 13 amino acids. CDR1 and CDR2 from the germline V gene are MNHEY and SVGAGI. Trimming removed 7 bases at V and 4 bases at J, with 13 bases between. The CDR3 DNA reads TGTGCCAGCACCTTCCTACGGGGCACTGAAGCTTTCTTT. This gives the protein CASTFLRGTEAFF.

The chain recombines TRBV7-3 with TRBJ1-1; D uncertain. Germline V gene data show CDR1 as SGHTA and CDR2 as FQGTGA. The V and J ends lost 0 bases and 11 bases respectively, with 25 bases between them. The CDR3 is 17 residues long. CDR3 sequence: CASSLTGRVGKSDRAFF. The CDR3 nucleotides read TGTGCCAGCAGCTTAACTGGGCGGGTCGGGAAATCTGATAGGGCTTTCTTT.

CDR3 residues: CASSFSGSPNEQFF. CDR3 nucleotide sequence: TGTGCCAGCAGCTTTAGCGGGAGTCCCAATGAGCAGTTCTTC. This chain links TRBV5-4 with TRBJ2-1, with 9 bases that match TRBD2. CDR1 SGHNT and CDR2 YYREEE come from the germline V gene (reference sequence). CDR3 length: 14 amino acids. Germline trimming cut 2 bases from V and 6 bases from J; bases unmatched to any gene: 3.

This chain joins TRBV10-3 and TRBJ1-1; 7 nucleotides line up with TRBD1. The germline gives CDR1 ENHRY, CDR2 SYGVKD. The V gene end was trimmed by 2 bases and the J gene end by 3 bases; junction bases not matched to a gene: 12. This CDR3 spans 17 amino acids. The CDR3: CAISEARGLLSHTEAFF. The CDR3 DNA is TGTGCCATCAGTGAGGCCAGGGGGTTGTTGTCGCACACTGAAGCTTTCTTT.

The CDR3 sequence is CASSDRQGGISGNTIYF. CDR3 in DNA: TGTGCCAGCAGCGACCGACAGGGGGGTATCTCTGGAAACACCATATATTTT. The chain joins TRBV9 to TRBJ1-3; 9 bases are a match to TRBD1. Germline CDR1 and CDR2: SGDLS and YYNGEE. Trimming cost V 3 bases and J 0 bases; bases outside gene matches: 7. The CDR3 contains 17 residues.